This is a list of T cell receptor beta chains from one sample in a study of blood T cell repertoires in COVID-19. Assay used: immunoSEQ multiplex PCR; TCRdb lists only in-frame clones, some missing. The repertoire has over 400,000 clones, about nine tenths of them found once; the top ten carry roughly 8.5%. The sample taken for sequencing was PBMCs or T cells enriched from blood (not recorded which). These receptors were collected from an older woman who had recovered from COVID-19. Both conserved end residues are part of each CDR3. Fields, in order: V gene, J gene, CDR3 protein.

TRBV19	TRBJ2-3	CASSKTGGKTDTQYF
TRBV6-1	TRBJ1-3	CASSDGRFANTIYF
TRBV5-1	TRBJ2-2	CASSSQASGVGGELFF
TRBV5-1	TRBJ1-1	CASSSGQLGRRVNTEAFF
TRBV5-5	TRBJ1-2	CASSETGNYGYTF
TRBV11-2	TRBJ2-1	CASSYLSGGAGNEQFF
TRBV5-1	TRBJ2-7	CASSLYTGVGSYEQYF
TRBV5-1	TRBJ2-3	CASSSGGTSGGIWLDTQYF
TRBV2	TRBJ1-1	CASTYRVNTEAFF
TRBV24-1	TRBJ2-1	CATSGSGSYNEQFF
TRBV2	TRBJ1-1	CASSVQGTEAFF
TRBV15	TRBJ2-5	CATSRAGSQETQYF
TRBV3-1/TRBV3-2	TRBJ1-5	CASSQGRNQPQHF
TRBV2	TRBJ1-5	CASLSGDRGRQPQHF
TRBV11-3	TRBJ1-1	CASSLAGGTEAFF
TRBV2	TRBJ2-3	CASRPLAGARTDTQYF
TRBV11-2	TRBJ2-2	CASRDRATGELFF
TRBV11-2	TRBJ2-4	CASSWTGGLAKNIQYF
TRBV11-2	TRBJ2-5	CASSWGLGLGQETQYF
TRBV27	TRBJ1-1	CASSLSLAAEAFF
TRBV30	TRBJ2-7	CAGNPGLAGSYEQYF
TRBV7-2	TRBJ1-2	CASSPGTAYGYTF
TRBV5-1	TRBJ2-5	CASSLDGAAQETQYF
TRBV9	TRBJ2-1	CASSIRDSRSSYNEQFF
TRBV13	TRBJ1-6	CASSLLDREVSPLHF
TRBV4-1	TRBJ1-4	CASSQRESGNGEKLFF
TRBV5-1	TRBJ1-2	CASSPGGTGYTF
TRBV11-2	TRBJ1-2	CASSSGQGPFYEETF
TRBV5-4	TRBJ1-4	CASSLGQGATNEKLFF
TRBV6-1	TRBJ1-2	CASSEVRGPYGYTF
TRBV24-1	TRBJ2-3	CATSDSLPDTQYF
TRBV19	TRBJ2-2	CASSSEAGELFF
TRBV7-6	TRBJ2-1	CASSALGDRGGFF
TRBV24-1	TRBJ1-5	CATSDTGTQPQHF
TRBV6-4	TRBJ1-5	CASSPQGNSNQPQHF
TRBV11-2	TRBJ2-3	CASSPSARTKDTQYF
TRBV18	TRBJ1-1	CASSPFLNTEAFF
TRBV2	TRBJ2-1	CASSATRQTYNEQFF
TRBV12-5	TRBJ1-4	CASGLITGKLEKLFF
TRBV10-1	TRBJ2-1	CASSVAGTRNEQFF
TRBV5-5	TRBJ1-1	CASSLTSQGNTEAFF
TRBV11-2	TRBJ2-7	CASSRTSGGGYEQYF
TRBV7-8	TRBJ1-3	CASSREGASGNTIYF
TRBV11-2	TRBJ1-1	CASSPLNRGRDTEAFF
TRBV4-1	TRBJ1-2	CASSQVPGTSYGYTF
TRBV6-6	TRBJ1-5	CASSYDGRGNQPQHF
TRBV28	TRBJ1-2	CASSLGLTNYGYTF
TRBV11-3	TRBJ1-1	CASSPQGAVTEAFF
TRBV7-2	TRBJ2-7	CASSPGFEQYF
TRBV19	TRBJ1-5	CASSTSGGRQPQHF
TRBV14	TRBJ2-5	CASRHTGTGSETQYF
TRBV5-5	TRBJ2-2	CASSPGQGITGELFF
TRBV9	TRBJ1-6	CASSSVDGVGSPLHF
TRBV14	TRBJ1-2	CASSLQGSGYTF
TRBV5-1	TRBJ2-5	CASSLGTSGAETQYF
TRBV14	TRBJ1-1	CASSRDRGEEAFF
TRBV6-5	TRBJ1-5	CASSPAGQSEQPQHF
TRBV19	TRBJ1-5	CASSITDSNQPQHF
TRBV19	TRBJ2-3	CASSTYRDNTDTQYF
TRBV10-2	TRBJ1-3	CASSESTFLYSGNTIYF